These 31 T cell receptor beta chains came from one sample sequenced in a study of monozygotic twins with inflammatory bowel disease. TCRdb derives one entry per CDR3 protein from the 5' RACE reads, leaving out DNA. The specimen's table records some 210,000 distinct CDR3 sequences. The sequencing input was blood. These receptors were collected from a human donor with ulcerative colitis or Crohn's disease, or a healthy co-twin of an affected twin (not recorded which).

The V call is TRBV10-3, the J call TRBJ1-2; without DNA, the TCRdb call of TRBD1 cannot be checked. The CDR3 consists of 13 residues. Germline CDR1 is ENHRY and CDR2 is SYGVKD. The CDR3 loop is CAISGQGADGYTF.

The CDR3 region is CASSRVLGQAGQPQHF. The chain has TRBV7-2 and TRBJ1-5; the D call of TRBD1 rests on TCRdb alone, since no DNA is present to check it. The CDR3 consists of 16 residues. CDR1 and CDR2 (germline): SGHTA, FQGNSA. Based on the CDR3 plus reference TRBV7-2 and TRBJ1-5, the full variable domain is GAGVSQSPSNKVTEKGKDVELRCDPISGHTALYWYRQSLGQGLEFLIYFQGNSAPDKSGLPSDRFSAERTGGSVSTLTIQRTQQEDSAVYLCASSRVLGQAGQPQHFGDGTRLSIL.

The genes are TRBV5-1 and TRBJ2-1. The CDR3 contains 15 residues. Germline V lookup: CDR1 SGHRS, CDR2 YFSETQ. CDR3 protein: CASSFSRRSYNEQFF.

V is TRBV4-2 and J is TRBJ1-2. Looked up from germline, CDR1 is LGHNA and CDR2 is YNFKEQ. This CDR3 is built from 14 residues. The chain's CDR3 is CASSQEGGGYGYTF.

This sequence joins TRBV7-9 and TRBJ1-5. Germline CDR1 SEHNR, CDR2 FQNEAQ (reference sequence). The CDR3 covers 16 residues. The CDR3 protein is CASSNGLEFGNQPQHF.

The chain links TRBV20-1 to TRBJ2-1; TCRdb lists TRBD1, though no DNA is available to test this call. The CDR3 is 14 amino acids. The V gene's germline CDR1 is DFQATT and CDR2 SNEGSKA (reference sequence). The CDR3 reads CSASPQYPYNEQFF.

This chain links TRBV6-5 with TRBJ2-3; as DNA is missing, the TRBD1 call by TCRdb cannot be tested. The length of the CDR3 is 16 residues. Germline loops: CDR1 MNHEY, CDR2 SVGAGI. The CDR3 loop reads CASSNRGQGGWGTQYF.

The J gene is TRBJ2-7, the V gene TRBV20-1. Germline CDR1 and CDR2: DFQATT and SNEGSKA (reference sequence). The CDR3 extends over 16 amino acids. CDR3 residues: CSARDLRITSSYEQYF.

CDR3 amino acids: CASSLEVNEKLFF. The chain carries TRBV5-1 and TRBJ1-4. Germline CDR1 and CDR2: SGHRS and YFSETQ. CDR3 length: 13 residues.

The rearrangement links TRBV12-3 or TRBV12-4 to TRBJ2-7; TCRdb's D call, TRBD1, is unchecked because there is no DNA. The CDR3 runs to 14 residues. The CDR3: CASSLRDRGYEQYF.

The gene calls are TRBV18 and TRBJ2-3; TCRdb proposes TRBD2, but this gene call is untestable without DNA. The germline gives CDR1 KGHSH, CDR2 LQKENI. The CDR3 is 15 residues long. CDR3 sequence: CASSPRASVGDTQYF.

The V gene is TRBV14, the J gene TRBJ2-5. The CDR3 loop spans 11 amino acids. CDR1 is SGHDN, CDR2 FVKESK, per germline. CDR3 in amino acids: CASSHKQTQYF. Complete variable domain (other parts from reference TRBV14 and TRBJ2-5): EAGVTQFPSHSVIEKGQTVTLRCDPISGHDNLYWYRRVMGKEIKFLLHFVKESKQDESGMPNNRFLAERTGGTYSTLKVQPAELEDSGVYFCASSHKQTQYFGPGTRLLVL.

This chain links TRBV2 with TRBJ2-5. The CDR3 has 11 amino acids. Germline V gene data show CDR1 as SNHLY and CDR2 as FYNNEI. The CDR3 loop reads CANRGYETQYF.

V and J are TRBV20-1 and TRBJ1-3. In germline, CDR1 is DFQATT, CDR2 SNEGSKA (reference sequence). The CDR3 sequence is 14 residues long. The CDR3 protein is CSASLLSIGDTIYF.

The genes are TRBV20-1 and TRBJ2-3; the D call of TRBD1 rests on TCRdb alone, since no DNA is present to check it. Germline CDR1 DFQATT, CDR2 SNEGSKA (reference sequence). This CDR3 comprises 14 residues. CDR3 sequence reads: CSAGGSESTDTQYF.

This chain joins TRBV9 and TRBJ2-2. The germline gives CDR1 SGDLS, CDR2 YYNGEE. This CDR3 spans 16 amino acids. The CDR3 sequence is CASSVAQLGNTGELFF.

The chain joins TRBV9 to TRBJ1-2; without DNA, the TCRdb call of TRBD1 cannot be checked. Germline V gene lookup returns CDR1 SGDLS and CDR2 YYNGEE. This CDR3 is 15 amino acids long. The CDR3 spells CASSEGVGDSYGYTF.

CDR3 residues: CASSLSQREQYF. The chain employs TRBV5-1 and TRBJ2-7. In germline, CDR1 is SGHRS, CDR2 YFSETQ. This CDR3 has 12 amino acids.

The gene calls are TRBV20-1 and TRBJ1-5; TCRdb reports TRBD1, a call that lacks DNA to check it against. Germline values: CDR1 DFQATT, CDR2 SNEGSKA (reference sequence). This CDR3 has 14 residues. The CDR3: CSATDRVGGKPQHF.

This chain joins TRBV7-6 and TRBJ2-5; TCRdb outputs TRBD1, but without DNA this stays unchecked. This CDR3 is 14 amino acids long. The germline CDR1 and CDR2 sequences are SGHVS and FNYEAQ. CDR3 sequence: CASSRDRGWETQYF.

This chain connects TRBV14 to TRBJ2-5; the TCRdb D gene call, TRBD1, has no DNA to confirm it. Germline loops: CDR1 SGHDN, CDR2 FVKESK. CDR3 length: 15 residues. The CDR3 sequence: CASSQERSRGETQYF.

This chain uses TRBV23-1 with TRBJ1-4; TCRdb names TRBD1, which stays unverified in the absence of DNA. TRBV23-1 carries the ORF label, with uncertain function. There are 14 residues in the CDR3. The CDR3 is CAPPRGVFNEKLFF.

CDR3 sequence reads: CATSGPETGLGGNTEAFF. The genes are TRBV24-1 and TRBJ1-1; the TRBD1 assignment by TCRdb is unverifiable without DNA. The CDR3 runs to 18 residues. Germline CDR1 reads KGHDR; CDR2 reads SFDVKD.

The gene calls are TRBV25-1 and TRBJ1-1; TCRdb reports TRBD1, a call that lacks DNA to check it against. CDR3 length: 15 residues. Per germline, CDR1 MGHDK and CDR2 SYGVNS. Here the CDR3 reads CASQKGQGANTEAFF.

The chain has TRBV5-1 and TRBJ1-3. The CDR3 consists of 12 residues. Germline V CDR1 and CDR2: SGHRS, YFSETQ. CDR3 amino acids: CASGRDGNTIYF.

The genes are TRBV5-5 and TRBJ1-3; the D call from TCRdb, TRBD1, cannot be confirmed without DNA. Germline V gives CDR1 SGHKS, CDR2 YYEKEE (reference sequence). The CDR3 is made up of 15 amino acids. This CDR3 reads CASSFDSTSGNTIYF.

The CDR3 loop is CASRDRGLMAEAFF. The chain couples TRBV25-1 to TRBJ1-1; TCRdb calls TRBD1, which cannot be checked without DNA. The CDR3 runs to 14 residues. Germline V gene sequence: CDR1 MGHDK, CDR2 SYGVNS.

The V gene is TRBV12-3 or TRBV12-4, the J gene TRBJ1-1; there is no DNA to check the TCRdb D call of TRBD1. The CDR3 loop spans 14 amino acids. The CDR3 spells CASSRQGRKTEAFF.

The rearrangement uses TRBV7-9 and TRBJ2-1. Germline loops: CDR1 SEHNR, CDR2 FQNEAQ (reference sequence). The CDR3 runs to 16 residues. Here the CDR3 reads CASSLEWEPLYNEQFF. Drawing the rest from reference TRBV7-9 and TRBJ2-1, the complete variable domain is DTGVSQNPRHKITKRGQNVTFRCDPISEHNRLYWYRQTLGQGPEFLTYFQNEAQLEKSRLLSDRFSAERPKGSFSTLEIQRTEQGDSAMYLCASSLEWEPLYNEQFFGPGTRLTVL.

CDR3 sequence reads: CASSAGTSKNEQFF. The J gene is TRBJ2-1, the V gene TRBV5-1; TCRdb selects TRBD2, and the lack of DNA leaves this call unchecked. CDR3 length: 14 amino acids. Germline CDR1 and CDR2: SGHRS and YFSETQ. Full variable domain (outside the CDR3, taken from reference TRBV5-1 and TRBJ2-1): KAGVTQTPRYLIKTRGQQVTLSCSPISGHRSVSWYQQTPGQGLQFLFEYFSETQRNKGNFPGRFSGRQFSNSRSEMNVSTLELGDSALYLCASSAGTSKNEQFFGPGTRLTVL.

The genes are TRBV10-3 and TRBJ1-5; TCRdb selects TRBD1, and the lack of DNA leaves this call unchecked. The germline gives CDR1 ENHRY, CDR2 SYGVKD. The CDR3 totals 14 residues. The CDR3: CAISAQGANQPQHF.